What follows are 16 T cell receptor beta chains derived from one specimen sequenced in a study of identical twins. Using its own MiXCR run on the 5' RACE reads, TCRdb lists one record per CDR3 protein. The sample contains 450,000 or so distinct CDR3 sequences, 13% to 15% of which appear only once. Separately, the same data were catalogued under a study of yellow fever vaccine responses in identical twins.

Sequencing was performed on CD4+ T cells sorted from blood. These receptors were taken from a woman between 18 and 30 years old in good health.

V gene TRBV7-9 combines with J gene TRBJ1-1, with a tentative D call TRBD1 (5 bases). CDR1 is SEHNR and CDR2 is FQNEAQ in the germline V gene (reference sequence). The CDR3 is 16 residues long. V was cut by 5 bases and J by 1 base, with 17 bases left in between. CDR3 loop: CASSRGVLRGNTEAFF. Written as DNA, the CDR3 is TGTGCCAGCAGCAGAGGGGTATTAAGGGGGAACACTGAAGCTTTCTTT.

This clonotype appeared a few times. J is TRBJ2-1 and V is TRBV12-3 or TRBV12-4; TRBD1 is a possible D gene (5 bases). The CDR3 runs 18 residues. Trimming pared 4 bases from V and 0 bases from J, leaving 19 bases between. CDR3 sequence (DNA): TGTGCCAGCAGTTGGCGTAGGGGCCAGCCAAGCTCCTACAATGAGCAGTTCTTC. Amino acid sequence: CASSWRRGQPSSYNEQFF.

Concerning this clonotype itself: The junction differs from germline at one of its ends, possibly a read error. The chain combines TRBV20-1 with TRBJ2-3; 10 bases fit TRBD2. Germline-derived CDR1 and CDR2 are DFQATT and SNEGSKA (reference sequence). This CDR3 is built from 13 residues. The CDR3 sequence is CGASGLAGVTQYF. Here the CDR3 DNA reads TGCGGTGCTAGCGGGCTAGCGGGAGTTACCCAGTATTTT.

This clonotype came up a few times. The chain combines TRBV5-5 with TRBJ2-1, with D unclear. The CDR3 loop spans 14 amino acids. Germline-derived CDR1 and CDR2 are SGHKS and YYEKEE (reference sequence). Trimming left V 0 bases short and J 4 bases short, with 8 bases between. CDR3 sequence: CASSLGPTYNEQFF. The CDR3 DNA follows: TGTGCCAGCAGCTTGGGACCCACTTACAATGAGCAGTTCTTC.

The table lists this clonotype with a few counts. V usage is TRBV9 and J usage is TRBJ2-5; either TRBD1 or TRBD2 may supply D (5 bases each). CDR1 and CDR2 (germline): SGDLS, YYNGEE. Trimming cost V 3 bases and J 1 base, with 13 bases left between them. The CDR3 contains 15 residues. CDR3 in DNA: TGTGCCAGCAGCGGGGGCATGGCGGGCCAAGAGACCCAGTACTTC. Translated: CASSGGMAGQETQYF.

This clonotype was observed once. The CDR3 DNA follows: TGTGCCAGCACCCCTACGAGAACTAGCGTCAAGCAGTTCTTC. Translating gives CASTPTRTSVKQFF. The gene calls are TRBV6-1 and TRBJ2-1, with TRBD2 identical over 7 bases. V was clipped by 7 bases and J by 11 bases; unmatched bases: 14. Germline-derived CDR1 and CDR2 are MNHNS and SASEGT. The CDR3 consists of 14 residues.

The rearrangement joins TRBV7-9 to TRBJ1-1, with D possibly being TRBD1 (5 bases). The length of the CDR3 is 16 residues. Germline V gene lookup returns CDR1 SEHNR and CDR2 FQNEAQ (reference sequence). The germline V and J ends were trimmed by 3 bases and 0 bases, with 14 bases remaining between them. The CDR3 nucleotides read TGTGCCAGCAGCTTTCTGGGGCAGGTTTTGAACACTGAAGCTTTCTTT. Protein product: CASSFLGQVLNTEAFF.

This clonotype has more than one count but fewer than ten. The CDR3 nucleotides are TGTGCCATCAAGGGACAGAACGCGAACACCGGGGAGCTGTTTTTT. It codes for CAIKGQNANTGELFF. The V and J genes are TRBV10-3 and TRBJ2-2, with 7 bases fitting TRBD1. Germline trimming cut 7 bases from V and 0 bases from J; bases unmatched to any gene: 5. This CDR3 spans 15 amino acids. The germline CDR1 and CDR2 sequences are ENHRY and SYGVKD.

This clonotype was found many times. J is TRBJ2-3 and V is TRBV4-1; TRBD2 matches at 8 bases. V shed 1 base, J shed 0 bases, and the junction held 3 bases outside the gene matches. Germline V gene sequence: CDR1 MGHRA, CDR2 YSYEKL. The CDR3 spans 16 residues. DNA for the CDR3: TGCGCCAGCAGCCAAGTAGCGGGGACTAGCACAGATACGCAGTATTTT. Its protein is CASSQVAGTSTDTQYF.

This clonotype was observed many times. The chain recombines TRBV5-1 with TRBJ2-3; 8 bases line up with TRBD1. There are 15 residues in the CDR3. Trimming took 4 bases from V and 3 from J; bases not matched to a gene: 7. Germline lookup yields CDR1 SGHRS and CDR2 YFSETQ. The DNA of the CDR3 is TGCGCCAGCAGCAAGCCGGACAGGGCTACAGATACGCAGTATTTT. It encodes CASSKPDRATDTQYF.

This sequence joins TRBV6-2 or TRBV6-3 and TRBJ1-5, with D unresolved. V lost 2 bases to trimming and J lost 4 bases, with 3 bases between them. The CDR3 covers 12 residues. Germline CDR1 MNHEY, CDR2 SVGEGT. This CDR3 reads CASSYQNQPQHF. CDR3 DNA sequence: TGTGCCAGCAGTTACCAGAATCAGCCCCAGCATTTT.

The chain couples TRBV10-2 to TRBJ1-2; D might be TRBD1 (6 bases). The CDR3 has 13 amino acids. V dropped 2 bases and J dropped 8 bases, with 12 bases sitting between them. Germline CDR1 reads WSHSY; CDR2 reads SAAADI. CDR3 sequence reads: CASSERRDIGYTF. CDR3 DNA: TGCGCCAGCAGTGAGCGAAGGGACATAGGCTACACCTTC.

V and J are TRBV18 and TRBJ2-5; weak D call: TRBD1 (6 bases). V was clipped by 0 bases and J by 0 bases, with 14 bases between them. The CDR3 loop spans 17 amino acids. Germline CDR1 KGHSH, CDR2 LQKENI. The CDR3 DNA sequence: TGTGCCAGCTCACCACCGGGCCCAAACAGGGACCAAGAGACCCAGTACTTC. Amino acid sequence: CASSPPGPNRDQETQYF.

V is TRBV11-2 and J is TRBJ2-3; a weak D match, TRBD2 (6 bases). V was shortened by 4 bases and J by 8 bases, with 10 bases between the two germline ends. The CDR3 spans 12 residues. Germline assignment: CDR1 SGHAT and CDR2 FQNNGV. The CDR3 loop reads CASSSGLSTQYF. CDR3 sequence (DNA): TGTGCCAGCAGCTCGGGACTTAGTACGCAGTATTTT.

This clonotype was detected only a few times. This sequence joins TRBV6-1 and TRBJ2-7; 8 nucleotides align to TRBD2. There are 14 residues in the CDR3. Looked up from germline, CDR1 is MNHNS and CDR2 is SASEGT. V shed 5 bases, J shed 2 bases, and the junction held 5 bases outside the gene matches. The CDR3 reads CASSIAGPTYEQYF. CDR3 in DNA: TGTGCCAGCAGTATAGCGGGGCCGACCTACGAGCAGTACTTC.

This chain uses TRBV7-9 with TRBJ2-1; D may be TRBD1 (6 bases). CDR3 length: 12 amino acids. CDR1 and CDR2 (germline): SEHNR, FQNEAQ (reference sequence). V lost 2 bases and J lost 12, with 11 bases in between. In DNA form, the CDR3 reads TGTGCCAGCAGCTTATCCCAGGGGAGGCAGTTCTTC. This sequence encodes CASSLSQGRQFF.